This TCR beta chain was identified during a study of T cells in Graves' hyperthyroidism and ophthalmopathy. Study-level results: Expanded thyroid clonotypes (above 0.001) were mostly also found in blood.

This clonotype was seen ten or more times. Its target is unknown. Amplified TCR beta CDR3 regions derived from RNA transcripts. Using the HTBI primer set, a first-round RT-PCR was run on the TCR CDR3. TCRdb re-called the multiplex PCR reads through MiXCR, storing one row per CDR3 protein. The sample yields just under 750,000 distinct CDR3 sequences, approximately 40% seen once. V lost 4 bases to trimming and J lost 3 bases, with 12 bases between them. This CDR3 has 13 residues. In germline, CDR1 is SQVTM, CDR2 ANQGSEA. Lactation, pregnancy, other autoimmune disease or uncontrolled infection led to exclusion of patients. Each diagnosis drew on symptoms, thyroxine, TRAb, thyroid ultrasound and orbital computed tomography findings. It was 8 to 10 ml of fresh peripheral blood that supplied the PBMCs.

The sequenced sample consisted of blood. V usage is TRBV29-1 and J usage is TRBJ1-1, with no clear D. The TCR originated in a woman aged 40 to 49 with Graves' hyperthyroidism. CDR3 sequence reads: CSVGSGIHTEAFF. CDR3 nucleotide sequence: TGCAGCGTTGGTAGCGGGATCCACACTGAAGCTTTCTTT.